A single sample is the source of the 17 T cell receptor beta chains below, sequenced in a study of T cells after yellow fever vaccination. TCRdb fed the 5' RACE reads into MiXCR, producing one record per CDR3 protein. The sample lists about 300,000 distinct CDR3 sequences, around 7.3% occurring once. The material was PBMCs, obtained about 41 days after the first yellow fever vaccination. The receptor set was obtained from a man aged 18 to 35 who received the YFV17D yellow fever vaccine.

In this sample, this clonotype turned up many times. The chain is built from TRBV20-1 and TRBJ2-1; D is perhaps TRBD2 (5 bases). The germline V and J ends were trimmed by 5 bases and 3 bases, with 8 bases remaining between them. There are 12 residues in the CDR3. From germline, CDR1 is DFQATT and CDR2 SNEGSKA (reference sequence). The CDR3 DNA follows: TGCAGTGCTTCGGCGGGCTACAATGAGCAGTTCTTC. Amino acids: CSASAGYNEQFF.

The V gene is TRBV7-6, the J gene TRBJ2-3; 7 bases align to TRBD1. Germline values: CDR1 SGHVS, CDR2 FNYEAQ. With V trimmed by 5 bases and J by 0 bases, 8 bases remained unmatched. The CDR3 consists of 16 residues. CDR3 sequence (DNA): TGTGCCAGCAGCCCATGGACAGGACTTAGCACAGATACGCAGTATTTT. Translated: CASSPWTGLSTDTQYF.

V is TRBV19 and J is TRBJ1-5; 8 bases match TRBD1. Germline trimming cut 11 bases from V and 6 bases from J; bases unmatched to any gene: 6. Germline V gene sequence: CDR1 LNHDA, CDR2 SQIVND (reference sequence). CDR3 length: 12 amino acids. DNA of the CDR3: TGTGCCGGAGGGGACAGGAGTCAGCCCCAGCATTTT. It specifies CAGGDRSQPQHF.

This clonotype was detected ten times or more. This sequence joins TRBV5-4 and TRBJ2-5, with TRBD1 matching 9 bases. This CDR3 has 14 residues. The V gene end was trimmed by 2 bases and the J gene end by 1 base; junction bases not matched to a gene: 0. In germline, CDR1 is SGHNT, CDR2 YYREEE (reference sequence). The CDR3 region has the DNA TGTGCCAGCAGCTTACAGGGGGCCCAAGAGACCCAGTACTTC. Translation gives CASSLQGAQETQYF.

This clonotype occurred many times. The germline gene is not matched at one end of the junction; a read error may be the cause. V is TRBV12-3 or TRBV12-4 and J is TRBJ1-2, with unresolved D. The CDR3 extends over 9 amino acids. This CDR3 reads CASRPQCYF. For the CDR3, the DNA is TGTGCCAGCAGACCCCAATGCTACTTC.

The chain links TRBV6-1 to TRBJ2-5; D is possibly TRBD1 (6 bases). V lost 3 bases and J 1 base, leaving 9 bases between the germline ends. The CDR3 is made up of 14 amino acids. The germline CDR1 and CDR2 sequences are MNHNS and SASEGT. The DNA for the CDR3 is TGTGCCAGCAGTGAGGCAGGGGTCCAAGAGACCCAGTACTTC. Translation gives CASSEAGVQETQYF.

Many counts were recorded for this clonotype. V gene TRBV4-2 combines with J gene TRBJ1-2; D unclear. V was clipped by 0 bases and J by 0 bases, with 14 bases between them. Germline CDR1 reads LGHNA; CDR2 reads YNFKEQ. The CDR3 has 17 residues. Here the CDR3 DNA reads TGTGCCAGCAGCCAAGAATTGGCGCCGCAGGCTAACTATGGCTACACCTTC. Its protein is CASSQELAPQANYGYTF.

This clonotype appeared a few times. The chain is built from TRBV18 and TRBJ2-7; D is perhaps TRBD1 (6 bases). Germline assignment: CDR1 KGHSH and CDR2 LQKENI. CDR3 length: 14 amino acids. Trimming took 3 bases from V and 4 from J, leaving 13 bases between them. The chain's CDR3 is CASSPVQTGYEQYF. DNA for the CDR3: TGTGCCAGCTCACCGGTCCAGACAGGTTACGAGCAGTACTTC.

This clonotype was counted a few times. The CDR3: CLHEGTGFYEQYV. The CDR3 DNA reads as TGTTTACATGAGGGGACAGGATTTTACGAGCAGTACGTC. The chain combines TRBV7-2 with TRBJ2-7; 8 nucleotides align to TRBD1. The CDR3 runs to 13 residues. Germline V gene lookup returns CDR1 SGHTA and CDR2 FQGNSA.

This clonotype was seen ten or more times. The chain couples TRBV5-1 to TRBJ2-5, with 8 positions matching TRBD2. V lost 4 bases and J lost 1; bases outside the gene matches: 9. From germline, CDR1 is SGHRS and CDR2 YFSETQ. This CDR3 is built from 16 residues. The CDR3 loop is CASSVLGRGAQETQYF. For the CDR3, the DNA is TGCGCCAGCAGCGTATTAGGGCGGGGGGCCCAAGAGACCCAGTACTTC. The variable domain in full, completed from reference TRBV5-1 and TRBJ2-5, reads KAGVTQTPRYLIKTRGQQVTLSCSPISGHRSVSWYQQTPGQGLQFLFEYFSETQRNKGNFPGRFSGRQFSNSRSEMNVSTLELGDSALYLCASSVLGRGAQETQYFGPGTRLLVL.

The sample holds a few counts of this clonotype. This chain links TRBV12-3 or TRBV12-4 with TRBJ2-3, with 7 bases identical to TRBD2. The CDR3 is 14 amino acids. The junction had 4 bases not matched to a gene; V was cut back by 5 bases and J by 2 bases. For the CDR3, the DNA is TGTGCCAGCAGTGCGGGGGTATTCACAGATACGCAGTATTTT. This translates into CASSAGVFTDTQYF.

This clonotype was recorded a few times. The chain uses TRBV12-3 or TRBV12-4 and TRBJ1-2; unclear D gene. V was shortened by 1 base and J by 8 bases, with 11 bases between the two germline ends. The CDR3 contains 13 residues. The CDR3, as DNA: TGTGCCAGCAGTTTAGGAGGACCCTTGGGCTACACCTTC. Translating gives CASSLGGPLGYTF.

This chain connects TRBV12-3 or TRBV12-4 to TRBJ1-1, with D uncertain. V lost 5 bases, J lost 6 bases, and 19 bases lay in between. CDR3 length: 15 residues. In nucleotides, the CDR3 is TGTGCCAGCAGTCTCTCAGTCAGGTATGGCCCTGAAGCTTTCTTT. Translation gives CASSLSVRYGPEAFF.

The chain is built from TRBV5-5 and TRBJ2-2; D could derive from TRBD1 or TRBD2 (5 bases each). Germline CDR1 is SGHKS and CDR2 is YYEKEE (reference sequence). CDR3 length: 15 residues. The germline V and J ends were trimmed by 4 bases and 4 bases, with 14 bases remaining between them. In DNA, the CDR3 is TGTGCCAGCAGCCTACTGGGGGAAGGCACCGGGGAGCTGTTTTTT. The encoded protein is CASSLLGEGTGELFF. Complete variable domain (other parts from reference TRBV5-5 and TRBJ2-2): DAGVTQSPTHLIKTRGQQVTLRCSPISGHKSVSWYQQVLGQGPQFIFQYYEKEERGRGNFPDRFSARQFPNYSSELNVNALLLGDSALYLCASSLLGEGTGELFFGEGSRLTVL.

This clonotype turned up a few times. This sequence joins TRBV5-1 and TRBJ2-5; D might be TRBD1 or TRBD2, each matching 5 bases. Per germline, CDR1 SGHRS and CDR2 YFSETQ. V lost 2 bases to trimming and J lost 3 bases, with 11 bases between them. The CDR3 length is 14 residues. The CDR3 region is CASSLEGIEETQYF. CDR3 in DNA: TGCGCCAGCAGCTTAGAGGGGATAGAAGAGACCCAGTACTTC.

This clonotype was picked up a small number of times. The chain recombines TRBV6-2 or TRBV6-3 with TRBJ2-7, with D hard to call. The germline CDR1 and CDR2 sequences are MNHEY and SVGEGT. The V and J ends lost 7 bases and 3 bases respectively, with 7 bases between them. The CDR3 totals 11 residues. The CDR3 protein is CASKYGYEQYF. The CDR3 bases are TGTGCCAGCAAATACGGCTACGAGCAGTACTTC.

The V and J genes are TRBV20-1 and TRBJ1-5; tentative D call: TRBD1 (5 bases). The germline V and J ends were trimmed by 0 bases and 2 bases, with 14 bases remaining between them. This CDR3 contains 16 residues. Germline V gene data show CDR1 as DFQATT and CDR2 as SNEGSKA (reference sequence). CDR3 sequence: CSARDPEGKGNQPQHF. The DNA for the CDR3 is TGCAGTGCTAGAGACCCGGAGGGGAAGGGCAATCAGCCCCAGCATTTT.